The entry that follows covers one T cell receptor beta chain sequence. The target of this receptor is not known. No much larger clone exists at a distance of one base, and base qualities are not known. This record comes from a study of T cell repertoires in aging, cancer and after chemotherapy (dated by TCRdb to about 2019). For context, the study as a whole: Six donor age groups were covered, ranging from 30 or younger up to 70 or older, and each group contained at least three individuals. Control TCR repertoires from healthy donors were recorded over several months to years, and clear clonal overlap was observed across re-sampling. The full dataset contained several million TCR reads. The study profiled peripheral blood TCR beta repertoires from healthy donors and cancer patients to examine immunoaging and T cell reconstitution after chemotherapy. Alongside 95 healthy donors serving as a reference group, the cohort included some 210 cancer patients, of whom about 93 had hematological cancers and about 130 had solid cancers. General study outcomes and caveats: In healthy donors, the drop in TCR diversity with age came mainly from a loss of richness, whereas in cancer patients a loss of evenness also played a part. It was noted by the authors that conclusions about immunological memory after chemotherapy cannot be drawn from the repertoire data. Compared with age-matched healthy donors, untreated patients with either hematological or solid cancers had significantly lower TCR diversity in the blood along with higher clonality. In both cancer cohorts, the median generation probability rose over the chemotherapy interval, which suggests that the repertoire was reconstituted through rebound thymic output.

Multiplex touch-down PCR with a mixed TRB-A/B primer pool was used to amplify rearranged TRB sequences covering the V, D and J segments. Illumina adapters and sample indices were attached to the amplicons in two consecutive PCR reactions using Phusion HS II polymerase. After gel purification with the NucleoSpin Gel and PCR Clean-up kit, the amplicons were checked using Qubit and an Agilent 2100 Bioanalyzer. Sequencing of the libraries was done on an Illumina MiSeq with paired-end, single-indexed 600-cycle runs. The original methods were these. MiXCR versions 2.12 and 3.0.5 were used to process the TRB sequences. A clone was defined as each unique CDR3 nucleotide sequence, and only productive sequences supported by at least two reads were kept. The repertoire metrics were Shannon diversity, evenness, clonality (defined as one minus evenness), and alpha-parameterized diversity profiles covering alpha 0 to 5. The IGoR algorithm was used to calculate generation probabilities of clones in the paired pre- and post-chemotherapy samples. Through fastp at Q25 and MiXCR, TCRdb rebuilt clones from the public reads, retaining in-frame beta chains. Every entry covers one CDR3 protein and lists the most common genes and DNA from its rows. V and J calls and clone size were set by TCRdb, not the authors. The sample table holds several thousand distinct CDR3 sequences, of which approximately 35% were seen once. The ten largest account for around 14% of the sample.

CDR1 is given as MNHEY and CDR2 as SVGAGI, both from the germline V gene. The CDR3 measures 15 amino acids from cysteine to phenylalanine. Kept here is only the CDR3 DNA, which spans 45 bases and is read in frame from base 1. V is pared back by 8 bases and J by 2 bases, with 18 bases lying between the germline termini. TCR beta rearrangements were amplified from genomic DNA isolated from peripheral blood, not from sorted cells or RNA. Sequencing used blood. The sequence links TRBV6-5 to TRBJ2-5; the D gene is perhaps TRBD2, from 6 matching bases. The receptor was derived from a human donor in good health. The donor label of this sample is uncertain. The CDR3 protein: CASSGWGEIQETQYF. The sequenced DNA: TGTGCCAGCTCCGGCTGGGGGGAGATTCAAGAGACCCAGTACTTC.